The rows below give T cell receptor beta chains drawn from one sample of a study of T cells after yellow fever vaccination. TCRdb redid the calling of the 5' RACE reads with MiXCR, one entry per CDR3 protein. The data hold approximately 300,000 distinct CDR3 sequences, with 8.7% observed a single time. The source was PBMCs, collected on the day of the first yellow fever vaccination. The receptors here all came from a man between 18 and 35 years old who received the YFV17D yellow fever vaccine. CDR3s include the opening cysteine and the closing phenylalanine or tryptophan.

TRBJ1-4,TRBV29-1,15,CSVFLSTTTNEKLFF
TRBJ2-1,TRBV29-1,14,CSVELAGGPNEQFF
TRBJ2-1,TRBV5-1,11,CASNSGNEQFF
TRBJ1-5,TRBV29-1,14,CSVRGPNSDQPQHF
TRBJ2-7,TRBV5-1,14,CASGPTTGAYEQYF
TRBJ1-2,TRBV20-1,15,CSASPTSRNYYGYTF
TRBJ1-5,TRBV15,13,CATSRKDNQPQHF
TRBJ2-3,TRBV12-3/TRBV12-4,18,CASSSLGPGLAGKDTQYF
TRBJ2-6,TRBV20-1,16,CSAAQSTHSGANVLTF
TRBJ1-4,TRBV7-2,14,CASSLGVGREKLFF
TRBJ2-6,TRBV3-1,19,CASSQESGATYSGANVLTF
TRBJ1-5,TRBV5-1,17,CASSLGDRGAGYQPQHF
TRBJ2-5,TRBV28,16,CASSSPTSGGQETQYF
TRBJ2-5,TRBV20-1,16,CSARPQREVFQETQYF
TRBJ2-1,TRBV12-3/TRBV12-4,13,CASSSWGDNEQFF
TRBJ2-7,TRBV10-3,15,CAISDPDRVSYEQYF
TRBJ2-7,TRBV5-6,15,CASSPGPAISYEQYF
TRBJ2-7,TRBV29-1,10,CSARRGRQYF
TRBJ1-1,TRBV19,14,CASRAGNLNTEAFF
TRBJ2-7,TRBV2,14,CASSESGSPYEQYF
TRBJ1-1,TRBV7-9,16,CASSSVLTGGNTEAFF
TRBJ2-1,TRBV6-5,14,CASSYQGSYNEQFF
TRBJ1-2,TRBV7-2,15,CASSLAGGPWGGYTF
TRBJ2-1,TRBV5-1,15,CASSLEPQGRNEQFF
TRBJ2-2,TRBV5-1,16,CASSFGTGVRTGELFF
TRBJ2-7,TRBV4-3,15,CASSQGTGGPYEQYF
TRBJ2-5,TRBV12-3/TRBV12-4,14,CASRMGGIAETQYF
TRBJ2-3,TRBV7-3,14,CASSLTARTDTQYF
TRBJ2-2,TRBV5-4,17,CASSPGLAGGNTGELFF
TRBJ2-5,TRBV5-5,16,CASSFPRVGDTRTQYF
TRBJ2-2,TRBV6-1,14,CASRGLAGTGELFF
TRBJ2-6,TRBV4-2,15,CASSQDVTGANVLTF
TRBJ2-1,TRBV12-3/TRBV12-4,12,CASSFMDNEQFF
TRBJ2-6,TRBV6-9,17,CASTRQRLVSGANVLTF
TRBJ1-1,TRBV27,18,CASSYRGTGGFTNTEAFF
TRBJ2-5,TRBV7-9,15,CASKAGMRAEETQYF
TRBJ1-2,TRBV12-3/TRBV12-4,16,CASNPGQGNPGYGYTF
TRBJ1-1,TRBV6-1,14,CASSAPLRGTEAFF
TRBJ1-4,TRBV29-1,12,CSVEGWSGRLFF
TRBJ1-1,TRBV20-1,13,CSGPGPTGAEAFF
TRBJ2-7,TRBV20-1,11,CSASQRYEQYF
TRBJ1-6,TRBV4-1,15,CASSERGGANSPLHF
TRBJ2-3,TRBV7-2,15,CASSPTGTGGDTQYF
TRBJ2-1,TRBV4-1,17,CASSQVSDSSSYNEQFF
TRBJ2-5,TRBV6-5,14,CASSYSSSPETQYF
TRBJ2-3,TRBV12-3/TRBV12-4,14,CTSSLGQAAPTQYF
TRBJ2-1,TRBV5-4,14,CASSLDLGSSEQFF